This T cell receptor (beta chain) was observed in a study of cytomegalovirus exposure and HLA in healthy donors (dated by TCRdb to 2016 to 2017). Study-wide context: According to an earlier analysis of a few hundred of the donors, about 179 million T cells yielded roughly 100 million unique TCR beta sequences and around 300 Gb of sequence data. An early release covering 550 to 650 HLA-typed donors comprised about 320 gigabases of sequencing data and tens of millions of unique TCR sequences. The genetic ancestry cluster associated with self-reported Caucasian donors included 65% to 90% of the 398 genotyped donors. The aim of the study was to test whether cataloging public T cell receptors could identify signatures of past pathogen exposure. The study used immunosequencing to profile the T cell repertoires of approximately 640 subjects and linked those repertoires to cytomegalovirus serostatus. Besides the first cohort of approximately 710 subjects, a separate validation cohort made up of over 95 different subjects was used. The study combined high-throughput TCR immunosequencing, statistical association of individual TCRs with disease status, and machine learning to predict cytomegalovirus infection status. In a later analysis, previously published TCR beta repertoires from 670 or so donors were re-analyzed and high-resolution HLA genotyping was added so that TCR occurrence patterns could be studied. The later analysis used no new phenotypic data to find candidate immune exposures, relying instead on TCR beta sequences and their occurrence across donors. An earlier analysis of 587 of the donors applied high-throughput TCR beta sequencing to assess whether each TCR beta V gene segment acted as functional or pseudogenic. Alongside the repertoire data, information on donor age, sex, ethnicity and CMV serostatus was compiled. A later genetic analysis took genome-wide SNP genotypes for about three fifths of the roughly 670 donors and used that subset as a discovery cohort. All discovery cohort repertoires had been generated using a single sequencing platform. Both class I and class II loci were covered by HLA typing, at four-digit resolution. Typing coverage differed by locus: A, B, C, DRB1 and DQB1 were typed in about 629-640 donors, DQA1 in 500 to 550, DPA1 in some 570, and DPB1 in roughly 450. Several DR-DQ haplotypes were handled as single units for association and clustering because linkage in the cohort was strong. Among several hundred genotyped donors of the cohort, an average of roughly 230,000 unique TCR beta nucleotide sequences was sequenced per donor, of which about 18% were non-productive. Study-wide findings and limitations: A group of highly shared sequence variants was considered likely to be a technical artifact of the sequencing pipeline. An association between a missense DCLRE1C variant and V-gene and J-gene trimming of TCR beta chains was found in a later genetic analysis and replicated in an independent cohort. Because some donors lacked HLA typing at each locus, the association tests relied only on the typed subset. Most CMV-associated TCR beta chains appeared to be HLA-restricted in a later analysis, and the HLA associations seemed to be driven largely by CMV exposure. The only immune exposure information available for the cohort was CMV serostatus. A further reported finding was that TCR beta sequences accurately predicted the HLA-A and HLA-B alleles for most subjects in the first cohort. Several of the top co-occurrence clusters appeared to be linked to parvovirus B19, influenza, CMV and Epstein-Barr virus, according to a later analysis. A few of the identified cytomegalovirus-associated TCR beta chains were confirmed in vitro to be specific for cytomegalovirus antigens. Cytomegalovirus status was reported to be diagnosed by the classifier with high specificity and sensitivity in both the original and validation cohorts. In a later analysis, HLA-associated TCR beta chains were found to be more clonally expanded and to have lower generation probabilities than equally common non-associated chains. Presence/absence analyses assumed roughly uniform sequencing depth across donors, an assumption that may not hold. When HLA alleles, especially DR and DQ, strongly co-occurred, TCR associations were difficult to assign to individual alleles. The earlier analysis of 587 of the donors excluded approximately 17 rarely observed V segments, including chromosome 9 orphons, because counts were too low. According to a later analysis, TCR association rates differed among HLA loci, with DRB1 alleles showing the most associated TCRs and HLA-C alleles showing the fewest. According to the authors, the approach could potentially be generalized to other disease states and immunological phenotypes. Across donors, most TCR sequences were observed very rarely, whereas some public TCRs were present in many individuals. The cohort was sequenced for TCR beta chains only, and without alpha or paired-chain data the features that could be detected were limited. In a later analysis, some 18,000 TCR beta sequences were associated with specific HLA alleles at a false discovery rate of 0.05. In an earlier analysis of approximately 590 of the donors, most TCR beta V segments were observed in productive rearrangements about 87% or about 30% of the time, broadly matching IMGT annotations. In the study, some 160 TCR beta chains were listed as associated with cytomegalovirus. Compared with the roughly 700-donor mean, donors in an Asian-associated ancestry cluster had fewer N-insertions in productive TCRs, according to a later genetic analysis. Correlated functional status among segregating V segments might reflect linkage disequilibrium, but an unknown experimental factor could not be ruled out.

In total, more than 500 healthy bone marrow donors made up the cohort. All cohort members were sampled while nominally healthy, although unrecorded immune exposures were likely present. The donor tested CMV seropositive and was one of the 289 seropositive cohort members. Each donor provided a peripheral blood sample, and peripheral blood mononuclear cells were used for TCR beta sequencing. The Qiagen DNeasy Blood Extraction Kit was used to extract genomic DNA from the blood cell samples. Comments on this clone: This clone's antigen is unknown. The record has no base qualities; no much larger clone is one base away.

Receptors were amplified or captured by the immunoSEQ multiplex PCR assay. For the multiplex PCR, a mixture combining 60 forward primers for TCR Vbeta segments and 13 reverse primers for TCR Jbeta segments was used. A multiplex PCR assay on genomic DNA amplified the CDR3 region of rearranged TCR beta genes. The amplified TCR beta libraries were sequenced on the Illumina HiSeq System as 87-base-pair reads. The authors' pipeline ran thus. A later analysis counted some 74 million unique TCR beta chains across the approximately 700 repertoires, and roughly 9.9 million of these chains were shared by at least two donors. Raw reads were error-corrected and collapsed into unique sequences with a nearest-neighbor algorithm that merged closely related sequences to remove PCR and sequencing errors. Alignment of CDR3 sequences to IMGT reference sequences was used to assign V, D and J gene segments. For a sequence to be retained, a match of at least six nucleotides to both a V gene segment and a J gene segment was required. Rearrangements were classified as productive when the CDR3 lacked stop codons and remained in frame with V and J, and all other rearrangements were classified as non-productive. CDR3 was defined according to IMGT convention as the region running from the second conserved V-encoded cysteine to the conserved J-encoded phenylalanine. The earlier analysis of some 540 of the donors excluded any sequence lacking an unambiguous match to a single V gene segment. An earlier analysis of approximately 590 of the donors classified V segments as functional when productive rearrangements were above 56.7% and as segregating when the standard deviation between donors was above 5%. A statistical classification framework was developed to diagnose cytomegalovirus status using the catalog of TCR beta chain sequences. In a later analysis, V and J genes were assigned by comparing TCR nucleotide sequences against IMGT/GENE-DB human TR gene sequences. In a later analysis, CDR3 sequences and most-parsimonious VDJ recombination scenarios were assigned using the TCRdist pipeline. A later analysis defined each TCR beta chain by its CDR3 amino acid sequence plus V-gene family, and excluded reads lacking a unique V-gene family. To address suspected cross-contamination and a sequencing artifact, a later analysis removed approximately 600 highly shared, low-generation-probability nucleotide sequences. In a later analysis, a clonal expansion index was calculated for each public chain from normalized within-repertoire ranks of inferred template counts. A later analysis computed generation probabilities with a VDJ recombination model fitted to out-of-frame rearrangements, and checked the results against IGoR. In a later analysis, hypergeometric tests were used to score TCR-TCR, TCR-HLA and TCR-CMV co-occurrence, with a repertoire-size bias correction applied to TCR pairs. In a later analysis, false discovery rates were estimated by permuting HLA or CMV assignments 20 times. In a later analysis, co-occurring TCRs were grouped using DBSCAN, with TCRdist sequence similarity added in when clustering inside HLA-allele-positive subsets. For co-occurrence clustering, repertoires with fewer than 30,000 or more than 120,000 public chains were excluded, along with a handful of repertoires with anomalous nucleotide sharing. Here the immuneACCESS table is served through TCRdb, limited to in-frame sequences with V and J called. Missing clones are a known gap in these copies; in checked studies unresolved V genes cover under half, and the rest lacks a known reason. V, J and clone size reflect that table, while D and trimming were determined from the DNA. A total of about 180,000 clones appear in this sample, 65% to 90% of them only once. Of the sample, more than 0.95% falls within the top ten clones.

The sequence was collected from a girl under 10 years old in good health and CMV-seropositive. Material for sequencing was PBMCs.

The CDR3 has the sequence CASSLAGTYGNQPQHF. Here is the DNA: TGTGCCAGCAGTTTAGCCGGGACATACGGCAATCAGCCCCAGCATTTT. The receptor chain draws on TRBV27 and TRBJ1-5, and TRBD1 may be the D gene, going by 6 matching bases. V and J lose 2 bases and 2 bases, and a span of 13 bases separates them. The CDR3 holds 16 amino acids from the cysteine to the phenylalanine. Just the 48-base CDR3 DNA is kept, in frame starting at base 1. CDR1 and CDR2 were assigned from the germline V gene (reference sequence) as MNHEY and SMNVEV.